This is a list of T cell receptor beta chains from one sample in a study of cytomegalovirus exposure and HLA in healthy donors. The assay was immunoSEQ multiplex PCR, and TCRdb's table has in-frame clones only and misses some. The sample records under 75,000 clones, about 63% being singletons. The sequenced sample consisted of PBMCs. The receptors shown here come from a man in his forties or fifties in good health and CMV-seropositive. Both conserved end residues are part of each CDR3. Each record gives: V gene, D gene, J gene, clone size, CDR3 protein, CDR3 DNA. D genes are given only for firm matches. Clone size is shown for a subset of rows, as once, few, many or a class of expanded clone.

v_call: TRBV29-1
d_call: TRBD1
j_call: TRBJ2-2
clone_size: .
cdr3_aa: CSVGGDRGNTGELFF
cdr3_nt: TGCAGCGTGGGGGGGGACAGGGGTAACACCGGGGAGCTGTTTTTT

v_call: TRBV27
d_call: TRBD1
j_call: TRBJ1-6
clone_size: .
cdr3_aa: CASSWTGANSPLHF
cdr3_nt: TGTGCCAGCAGCTGGACAGGGGCTAATTCACCCCTCCACTTT

v_call: TRBV19
d_call: TRBD1
j_call: TRBJ1-3
clone_size: .
cdr3_aa: CASSTDRGNTIYF
cdr3_nt: TGTGCCAGTAGTACGGACAGGGGAAACACCATATATTTT

v_call: TRBV11-2
d_call: .
j_call: TRBJ2-3
clone_size: few
cdr3_aa: CASSSGVADTQYF
cdr3_nt: TGTGCCAGCAGCTCAGGGGTTGCAGATACGCAGTATTTT

v_call: TRBV5-6
d_call: .
j_call: TRBJ1-5
clone_size: .
cdr3_aa: CASSLAGVSGSNQPQHF
cdr3_nt: TGTGCCAGCAGCTTGGCCGGGGTTTCCGGGTCCAATCAGCCCCAGCATTTT

v_call: TRBV27
d_call: TRBD1
j_call: TRBJ2-5
clone_size: .
cdr3_aa: CASSLSGQGLQETQYF
cdr3_nt: TGTGCCAGCAGTTTATCGGGACAGGGGTTACAAGAGACCCAGTACTTC

v_call: TRBV5-1
d_call: .
j_call: TRBJ2-1
clone_size: .
cdr3_aa: CASNADLGQFF
cdr3_nt: TGCGCCAGCAACGCGGACTTGGGGCAGTTCTTC

v_call: TRBV11-1
d_call: TRBD2
j_call: TRBJ2-3
clone_size: .
cdr3_aa: CASSFGKGFSGGAADTQYF
cdr3_nt: TGTGCCAGCAGCTTCGGAAAAGGGTTTAGCGGGGGGGCCGCAGATACGCAGTATTTT

v_call: TRBV27
d_call: .
j_call: TRBJ2-7
clone_size: .
cdr3_aa: CASSLYETRVLYEQYF
cdr3_nt: TGTGCCAGCAGTTTATACGAGACTAGAGTCCTGTACGAGCAGTACTTC

v_call: TRBV19
d_call: .
j_call: TRBJ1-6
clone_size: .
cdr3_aa: CASSPQVNSPLHF
cdr3_nt: TGTGCCAGTAGTCCACAGGTCAATTCACCCCTCCACTTT

v_call: TRBV7-9
d_call: .
j_call: TRBJ2-2
clone_size: few
cdr3_aa: CASSNPVAFRDTGELFF
cdr3_nt: TGTGCCAGCAGTAATCCAGTGGCATTTCGTGACACCGGGGAGCTGTTTTTT

v_call: TRBV4-1
d_call: .
j_call: TRBJ2-3
clone_size: few
cdr3_aa: CASSQFGGRLSTDTQYF
cdr3_nt: TGCGCCAGCAGCCAATTCGGAGGCCGTCTTTCCACAGATACGCAGTATTTT

v_call: TRBV7-2
d_call: .
j_call: TRBJ2-1
clone_size: .
cdr3_aa: CASSPRFSYNEQFF
cdr3_nt: TGTGCCAGCAGCCCTAGGTTCTCCTACAATGAGCAGTTCTTC

v_call: TRBV11-1
d_call: TRBD2
j_call: TRBJ2-3
clone_size: .
cdr3_aa: CASRGLAGGTDTQYF
cdr3_nt: TGTGCCAGCAGGGGACTAGCGGGGGGCACAGATACGCAGTATTTT

v_call: TRBV30
d_call: .
j_call: TRBJ2-1
clone_size: .
cdr3_aa: CAWSGRAGKGVEQFF
cdr3_nt: TGTGCCTGGAGTGGACGGGCAGGGAAAGGGGTTGAGCAGTTCTTC

v_call: TRBV7-6
d_call: TRBD2
j_call: TRBJ2-7
clone_size: once
cdr3_aa: CASSAMRTSGEYEQYF
cdr3_nt: TGTGCCAGCAGCGCCATGAGGACTAGCGGGGAGTACGAGCAGTACTTC

v_call: TRBV6-1
d_call: TRBD1
j_call: TRBJ2-7
clone_size: .
cdr3_aa: CASTSGQDLYEQYF
cdr3_nt: TGTGCCAGCACCTCTGGACAGGACCTCTACGAGCAGTACTTC

v_call: TRBV7-7
d_call: .
j_call: TRBJ2-7
clone_size: .
cdr3_aa: CASSFGPGDSYEQYF
cdr3_nt: TGTGCTAGCAGCTTCGGACCGGGGGACTCCTACGAGCAGTACTTC

v_call: TRBV5-6
d_call: TRBD1
j_call: TRBJ1-4
clone_size: once
cdr3_aa: CASSRDRGRELFF
cdr3_nt: TGTGCCAGCAGCAGAGACAGGGGAAGGGAACTGTTTTTT

v_call: TRBV4-2
d_call: TRBD2
j_call: TRBJ2-4
clone_size: .
cdr3_aa: CASSPTGAGGIQYF
cdr3_nt: TGTGCCAGCAGCCCGACCGGGGCCGGGGGGATTCAGTACTTC

v_call: TRBV18
d_call: .
j_call: TRBJ2-6
clone_size: .
cdr3_aa: CASSKTPGDSGANVLTF
cdr3_nt: TGTGCCAGCTCAAAGACACCCGGGGACTCTGGGGCCAACGTCCTGACTTTC

v_call: TRBV5-1
d_call: TRBD2
j_call: TRBJ2-7
clone_size: .
cdr3_aa: CASSGRGVAGGSYEQYF
cdr3_nt: TGCGCCAGCAGCGGGCGAGGGGTAGCGGGGGGCTCCTACGAGCAGTACTTC

v_call: TRBV19
d_call: TRBD2
j_call: TRBJ2-7
clone_size: few
cdr3_aa: CASSINSTSGRYEQYF
cdr3_nt: TGTGCCAGTAGTATTAATAGCACTAGCGGGAGATACGAGCAGTACTTC

v_call: TRBV4-3
d_call: TRBD2
j_call: TRBJ2-2
clone_size: .
cdr3_aa: CASSQDGGRARVGELFF
cdr3_nt: TGCGCCAGCAGCCAAGATGGTGGGAGGGCCAGGGTCGGGGAGCTGTTTTTT

v_call: TRBV5-1
d_call: .
j_call: TRBJ1-2
clone_size: .
cdr3_aa: CASSVGGTNYGYTF
cdr3_nt: TGCGCCAGCAGCGTAGGGGGAACTAACTATGGCTACACCTTC

v_call: TRBV6-1
d_call: .
j_call: TRBJ2-7
clone_size: .
cdr3_aa: CATLWGDEQYF
cdr3_nt: TGTGCCACCCTCTGGGGGGACGAGCAGTACTTC

v_call: TRBV5-1
d_call: TRBD1
j_call: TRBJ1-1
clone_size: .
cdr3_aa: CASSSGQGRYTEAFF
cdr3_nt: TGCGCCAGCAGCTCTGGACAGGGACGGTACACTGAAGCTTTCTTT

v_call: TRBV9
d_call: .
j_call: TRBJ1-1
clone_size: .
cdr3_aa: CASSVGTGLNTEAFF
cdr3_nt: TGTGCCAGCAGCGTAGGAACAGGCCTTAACACTGAAGCTTTCTTT

v_call: TRBV11-2
d_call: .
j_call: TRBJ2-7
clone_size: .
cdr3_aa: CASSLVQGTSYEQYF
cdr3_nt: TGTGCCAGCAGCTTAGTACAGGGTACGTCCTACGAGCAGTACTTC

v_call: TRBV6-1
d_call: TRBD2
j_call: TRBJ2-1
clone_size: .
cdr3_aa: CASSEASSGSLWEFF
cdr3_nt: TGTGCCAGCAGTGAAGCCTCTAGCGGGAGTTTGTGGGAGTTCTTC

v_call: TRBV30
d_call: .
j_call: TRBJ2-3
clone_size: .
cdr3_aa: CAWSRQTSTDTQYF
cdr3_nt: TGTGCCTGGAGTCGACAAACTAGCACAGATACGCAGTATTTT

v_call: TRBV5-6
d_call: .
j_call: TRBJ2-1
clone_size: .
cdr3_aa: CASSFHYNEQFF
cdr3_nt: TGTGCCAGCAGCTTCCACTACAATGAGCAGTTCTTC

v_call: TRBV4-1
d_call: .
j_call: TRBJ1-1
clone_size: .
cdr3_aa: CASSQRQVHTEAFF
cdr3_nt: TGCGCCAGCAGCCAGCGACAGGTTCACACTGAAGCTTTCTTT

v_call: TRBV18
d_call: .
j_call: TRBJ2-5
clone_size: .
cdr3_aa: CASSPLQGGETQYF
cdr3_nt: TGTGCCAGCTCACCATTACAGGGAGGGGAGACCCAGTACTTC

v_call: TRBV11-3
d_call: .
j_call: TRBJ2-1
clone_size: .
cdr3_aa: CASSLEGTLGNEQFF
cdr3_nt: TGTGCCAGCAGCTTAGAGGGGACTTTGGGCAATGAGCAGTTCTTC

v_call: TRBV6-1
d_call: .
j_call: TRBJ2-2
clone_size: .
cdr3_aa: CASSEAPDWTGELFF
cdr3_nt: TGTGCCAGCAGTGAGGCCCCTGATTGGACCGGGGAGCTGTTTTTT

v_call: TRBV11-3
d_call: TRBD1
j_call: TRBJ2-3
clone_size: .
cdr3_aa: CASRDSSTDTQYF
cdr3_nt: TGTGCCAGCCGGGACAGTAGCACAGATACGCAGTATTTT

v_call: TRBV19
d_call: TRBD1
j_call: TRBJ2-1
clone_size: .
cdr3_aa: CASSTGQGAGGEQFF
cdr3_nt: TGTGCCAGTAGTACCGGACAGGGGGCAGGGGGTGAGCAGTTCTTC

v_call: TRBV29-1
d_call: .
j_call: TRBJ1-1
clone_size: .
cdr3_aa: CSGHQGNTEAFF
cdr3_nt: TGCAGCGGCCACCAGGGGAACACTGAAGCTTTCTTT

v_call: TRBV5-6
d_call: .
j_call: TRBJ1-1
clone_size: few
cdr3_aa: CASSSDTEAFF
cdr3_nt: TGTGCCAGCAGCTCGGACACTGAAGCTTTCTTT